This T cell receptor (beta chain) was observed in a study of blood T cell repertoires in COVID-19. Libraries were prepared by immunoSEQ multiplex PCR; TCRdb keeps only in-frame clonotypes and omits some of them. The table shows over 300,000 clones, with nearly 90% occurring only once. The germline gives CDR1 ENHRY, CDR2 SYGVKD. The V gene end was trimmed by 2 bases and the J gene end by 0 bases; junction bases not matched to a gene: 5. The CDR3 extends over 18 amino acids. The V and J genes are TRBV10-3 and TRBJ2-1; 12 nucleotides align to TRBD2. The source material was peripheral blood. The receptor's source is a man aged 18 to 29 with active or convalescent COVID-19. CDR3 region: CAISETSGGMSSYNEQFF. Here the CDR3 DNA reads TGTGCCATCAGTGAGACTAGCGGGGGGATGAGCTCCTACAATGAGCAGTTCTTC.